This T cell receptor (beta chain) was sequenced in a study of T-cell memory formation after mild COVID-19. The wider study: TCR clusters largely stayed donor specific. Findings and caveats of the study: Unconfirmed was the SARS-CoV-2 specificity of second-wave clones that peaked on day 37. Memory from before infection featured some responding clones, which suggests cross-reactive memory joined. Contracting clones localized mainly to CM and EM when CD4+ and mainly to EMRA when CD8+.

CDR1 and CDR2 (germline): SQVTM, ANQGSEA. V shed 7 bases and J 6 bases; nucleotides not matched to a gene: 9. The CDR3 contains 13 residues. This clonotype turned up a few times. Its specificity is unknown. One entry per CDR3 protein results from TCRdb running MiXCR on the 5' RACE reads. The table has about 470,000 distinct CDR3 sequences, approximately 25% seen once. The clonotype was recovered from an adult woman who had mild COVID-19 (a few samples of this study predate the infection). Cell type and time point are not known. V gene TRBV29-1 combines with J gene TRBJ2-1, with 7 bases identical to TRBD1. The sequenced sample was PBMCs or a T cell subset sorted from them (not recorded which). The CDR3 is CSARDSVSNEQFF. The DNA for the CDR3 is TGCAGCGCCCGGGACAGTGTATCCAATGAGCAGTTCTTC.